This T cell receptor (beta chain) was captured in a study of T cell responses to AZD1222 COVID-19 vaccine. Study at large: Whether given at about 4 or about 12 weeks, second doses were pooled.

Details on this clone: Antigen specificity is unknown.

The V gene's germline CDR1 is MNHEY and CDR2 SVGAGI. With 7 bases removed from V and 1 base from J, the gap between germline ends came to 13 bases. The CDR3 length is 14 residues. Findings and limits, study-wide: Only after the peak T cell response were repertoires sampled.

The repertoire was sequenced with immunoSEQ multiplex PCR; TCRdb's copy has only in-frame clones and lacks some. The table lists 130,000 to 150,000 clones, 85% to 95% of them singletons. The sequences come from peripheral blood, collected on day 0 of AZD1222 vaccination. This chain uses TRBV6-5 with TRBJ2-5; unclear D gene. The clonotype originates from an adult in good health. CDR3 region: CASTPLGIQETQYF. The CDR3 DNA sequence: TGTGCCAGCACTCCTCTGGGGATCCAAGAGACCCAGTACTTC.